One and the same sample provided the 25 T cell receptor beta chains below, sequenced in a study of T cell responses to AZD1222 COVID-19 vaccine (dated by TCRdb to the early 2020s). In light of the paper, this sample's time point label describes: about 28 days (+/-7) after the second vaccine dose. The library was built by means of the immunoSEQ multiplex PCR assay. TCRdb stores this immuneACCESS table with in-frame sequences only. Part of the clones is absent; in the studies checked, under half of the shortfall reflects unresolved V genes, and no reason is known for the rest. This sample has approximately 17,000 clones in its table, and approximately 80% of those were observed once. The top ten constitute 11% to 15% of the sample. Sequenced here: peripheral blood, sampled 28 days after the second AZD1222 dose. All receptors derive from an adult who received the AZD1222 COVID-19 vaccine.

The chain has TRBV7-9 and TRBJ1-4; 10 bases align to TRBD1. The CDR3 loop spans 17 amino acids. The ends lost 4 bases at V and 7 bases at J; junction bases unmatched: 12. Germline V lookup: CDR1 SEHNR, CDR2 FQNEAQ (reference sequence). The CDR3 is CASSSVTGGGVGEKLFF. For the CDR3, the DNA is TGTGCCAGCAGCTCCGTGACAGGGGGCGGTGTCGGTGAAAAACTGTTTTTT.

The J gene is TRBJ2-7, the V gene TRBV20-1, with D unclear. Germline V gene data show CDR1 as DFQATT and CDR2 as SNEGSKA (reference sequence). Trimming stripped 6 bases from V and 7 bases from J, with 13 bases between. The CDR3 has 11 residues. CDR3 bases: TGCAGTGCCGTTGGGATCCTGGAGCAGTACTTC. As protein: CSAVGILEQYF.

V gene TRBV9 combines with J gene TRBJ1-4, with D possibly being TRBD1 (6 bases). CDR3 length: 15 amino acids. The ends were cut back, 4 bases at V and 8 bases at J, with 18 bases in the middle. CDR1 is SGDLS, CDR2 YYNGEE, per germline. CDR3: CASSTGQTSWEKLFF. The CDR3 DNA follows: TGTGCCAGCAGCACCGGACAGACCTCGTGGGAAAAACTGTTTTTT.

The chain employs TRBV9 and TRBJ1-5; TRBD1 agrees at 7 bases. Germline lookup yields CDR1 SGDLS and CDR2 YYNGEE. The V gene end was trimmed by 0 bases and the J gene end by 6 bases; junction bases not matched to a gene: 6. This CDR3 has 15 amino acids. CDR3 region: CASSVGGGAGQPQHF. In DNA, the CDR3 is TGTGCCAGCAGCGTAGGAGGGGGCGCGGGTCAGCCCCAGCATTTT.

A single count supports this clone. V is TRBV12-3 or TRBV12-4 and J is TRBJ2-5; weak D call: TRBD2 (7 bases). V was trimmed by 7 bases and J by 6 bases, leaving 15 bases between them. CDR3 length: 13 residues. The CDR3 DNA is TGTGCCAGCACCTTGGGGGGGCAACAGACCCAGTACTTC. Translated: CASTLGGQQTQYF.

The chain has TRBV6-2 or TRBV6-3 and TRBJ1-1; no firm D call. V lost 2 bases and J 1 base, leaving 5 bases between the germline ends. The CDR3 runs to 13 residues. CDR1 MNHEY and CDR2 SVGEGT come from the germline V gene. CDR3 nucleotide sequence: TGTGCCAGCAGTTACCCCACGAACACTGAAGCTTTCTTT. Translated: CASSYPTNTEAFF.

The CDR3 protein is CASSFRDLGGTEAFF. In nucleotides, the CDR3 is TGCGCCAGCAGCTTCCGGGACCTCGGCGGCACTGAAGCTTTCTTT. The V call is TRBV4-1, the J call TRBJ1-1, with a tentative D call TRBD1 (5 bases). V lost 5 bases, J lost 4 bases, and 17 bases lay in between. Germline V CDR1 and CDR2: MGHRA, YSYEKL. The CDR3 loop spans 15 amino acids.

This sequence joins TRBV11-2 and TRBJ1-4; D call uncertain. V dropped 1 base and J dropped 5 bases, with 14 bases sitting between them. Germline CDR1 and CDR2: SGHAT and FQNNGV. This CDR3 has 16 amino acids. CDR3 protein: CASSLGNGVPNEKLFF. The DNA of the CDR3 is TGTGCCAGCAGCTTAGGAAACGGGGTCCCGAATGAAAAACTGTTTTTT.

The chain carries TRBV7-6 and TRBJ1-5; the D is unclear. The germline CDR1 and CDR2 sequences are SGHVS and FNYEAQ. V dropped 5 bases and J dropped 2 bases, with 10 bases sitting between them. The CDR3 is 14 residues long. CDR3 protein: CASSPVGGNQPQHF. The CDR3, as DNA: TGTGCCAGCAGCCCGGTCGGGGGCAATCAGCCCCAGCATTTT. Complete variable domain (other parts from reference TRBV7-6 and TRBJ1-5): GAGVSQSPRYKVTKRGQDVALRCDPISGHVSLYWYRQALGQGPEFLTYFNYEAQQDKSGLPNDRFSAERPEGSISTLTIQRTEQRDSAMYRCASSPVGGNQPQHFGDGTRLSIL.

The chain recombines TRBV5-1 with TRBJ1-4; tentatively, D is TRBD1 (5 bases). CDR1 SGHRS and CDR2 YFSETQ come from the germline V gene. Trimming stripped 1 base from V and 8 bases from J, with 12 bases between. CDR3 length: 14 amino acids. Written as DNA, the CDR3 is TGCGCCAGCAGCTTGAAGGGGCCTCAGGAAAAACTGTTTTTT. Its translation: CASSLKGPQEKLFF.

This clone appeared a few times. The chain combines TRBV7-2 with TRBJ1-3; D is perhaps TRBD1 (6 bases). V shed 0 bases and J shed 0 bases, with 9 bases lying between them. Germline CDR1 reads SGHTA; CDR2 reads FQGNSA. This CDR3 has 16 residues. The CDR3 bases are TGTGCCAGCAGCTTAGCGACGGACAGCTCTGGAAACACCATATATTTT. Translating gives CASSLATDSSGNTIYF.

The CDR3 here is CASSPDYNYGYTF. The CDR3 bases are TGTGCCAGCAGCCCAGATTATAACTATGGCTACACCTTC. The rearrangement uses TRBV5-4 and TRBJ1-2; D is unclear. CDR1 is SGHNT and CDR2 is YYREEE in the germline V gene (reference sequence). The V and J ends lost 4 bases and 1 base respectively, with 8 bases between them. The CDR3 runs 13 residues.

This chain links TRBV12-3 or TRBV12-4 with TRBJ2-7; 7 positions agree with TRBD2. CDR3 length: 13 amino acids. The V gene end was trimmed by 6 bases and the J gene end by 5 bases; junction bases not matched to a gene: 7. DNA of the CDR3: TGTGCCAGCAGCCCGAGCGGGGTTGACGAGCAGTACTTC. Protein: CASSPSGVDEQYF.

CDR3 loop: CASSHPRLRSYEQYF. The CDR3 DNA reads as TGTGCCAGCAGTCACCCACGACTCAGGTCCTACGAGCAGTACTTC. The chain uses TRBV5-6 and TRBJ2-7; D is undetermined. The germline gives CDR1 SGHDT, CDR2 YYEEEE. V dropped 5 bases and J dropped 1 base, with 16 bases sitting between them. The CDR3 length is 15 residues.

The V and J genes are TRBV9 and TRBJ1-5; D remains unclear. Germline assignment: CDR1 SGDLS and CDR2 YYNGEE. The ends were cut back, 9 bases at V and 4 bases at J, with 14 bases in the middle. The length of the CDR3 is 13 residues. The CDR3, as DNA: TGTGCCACCAAAACTCAGGAAAATCAGCCCCAGCATTTT. It yields the protein CATKTQENQPQHF.

J is TRBJ1-5 and V is TRBV23-1; no definite D call. TRBV23-1 is treated as an ORF (open reading frame) with a function not yet certain. The CDR3 is 18 amino acids. Trimming took off 3 bases at V and 1 base at J, with 19 bases between the two ends. The CDR3 reads CASSHRPRRERSNQPQHF. The CDR3 DNA sequence: TGCGCCAGCAGTCATCGCCCCAGAAGGGAAAGGAGCAATCAGCCCCAGCATTTT.

V gene TRBV11-1 combines with J gene TRBJ1-6; D gene uncertain. This CDR3 contains 13 residues. Germline lookup yields CDR1 SGHAT and CDR2 FQDESV (reference sequence). V was cut by 1 base and J by 15 bases, with 13 bases left in between. The CDR3 protein is CASSLEGGLGLHF. The CDR3 DNA follows: TGTGCCAGCAGCTTAGAGGGCGGCCTCGGCCTCCACTTT.

This rearrangement joins TRBV27 to TRBJ2-1, with 7 bases identical to TRBD2. CDR3 size: 15 residues. CDR1 is MNHEY and CDR2 is SMNVEV in the germline V gene (reference sequence). V dropped 6 bases and J dropped 5; count of bases not matched to a gene: 10. The CDR3 DNA reads as TGTGCCAGCAGCCGCCCGAGCGGGGTTGACAATGAGCAGTTCTTC. The encoded protein is CASSRPSGVDNEQFF.

The genes are TRBV11-3 and TRBJ2-2; D not certain. The CDR3 loop spans 13 amino acids. The V gene's germline CDR1 is SGHNT and CDR2 YENEEA. Deletions cut 4 bases from V and 5 bases from J, with 8 bases between. CDR3 region: CASSSGPTGELFF. For the CDR3, the DNA is TGTGCCAGCAGCTCTGGCCCAACCGGGGAGCTGTTTTTT.

CDR3 nucleotides: TGTGCCAGTAGTATTGTCGACACAATGAACACTGAAGCTTTCTTT. Protein sequence: CASSIVDTMNTEAFF. The chain combines TRBV19 with TRBJ1-1; D remains unclear. Germline V gene data show CDR1 as LNHDA and CDR2 as SQIVND (reference sequence). The CDR3 runs 15 residues. V shed 3 bases and J shed 0 bases, with 11 bases lying between them.

This chain joins TRBV2 and TRBJ1-5; possible D gene TRBD1, 6 bases. Germline CDR1 reads SNHLY; CDR2 reads FYNNEI. This CDR3 region has 14 residues. V shed 6 bases and J shed 0 bases, with 9 bases lying between them. The CDR3 DNA sequence: TGTGCCAGCAGGGACAGTAATAGCAATCAGCCCCAGCATTTT. Amino acid sequence: CASRDSNSNQPQHF.

CDR3 in amino acids: CASSFDTEAFF. CDR3 nucleotides: TGTGCCAGCAGCTTCGACACTGAAGCTTTCTTT. This chain connects TRBV7-2 to TRBJ1-1; no definite D call. Trimming took 3 bases from V and 3 from J, leaving 2 bases between them. CDR1 is SGHTA and CDR2 is FQGNSA in the germline V gene. The CDR3 has 11 amino acids.

This clone was counted once. V usage is TRBV11-3 and J usage is TRBJ2-1, with TRBD2 matching over 7 bases. CDR1 SGHNT and CDR2 YENEEA come from the germline V gene. The junction had 7 bases not matched to a gene; V was cut back by 2 bases and J by 9 bases. This CDR3 spans 14 amino acids. The CDR3 coding sequence is TGTGCCAGCAGCTTAAGTCTAGCGGTTAGTGAGCAGTTCTTC. It translates to CASSLSLAVSEQFF.

In nucleotides, the CDR3 is TGCAGCGTAGACAACGTGAACACTGAAGCTTTCTTT. It codes for CSVDNVNTEAFF. V and J are TRBV29-1 and TRBJ1-1; the D is unclear. Germline CDR1 and CDR2: SQVTM and ANQGSEA. Trimming stripped 6 bases from V and 0 bases from J, with 8 bases between. The CDR3 spans 12 residues.

This chain uses TRBV19 with TRBJ1-6; TRBD1 might be the D (6 bases). Looked up from germline, CDR1 is LNHDA and CDR2 is SQIVND (reference sequence). This CDR3 has 14 amino acids. V gave up 7 bases and J gave up 10 bases, with 17 bases separating them. In nucleotides, the CDR3 is TGTGCCAGTACCGACAGGCTCGGGATGTCACCCCTCCACTTT. It codes for CASTDRLGMSPLHF.